This TCR beta chain was observed in a study of siplizumab effects on memory and regulatory T cells. The study's findings and limits: In siplizumab conditions, mappable alloreactive CD4+ clones averaged 68.8% Treg-derived, against approximately 27% in controls.

Comments on this clone: Its antigen remains unidentified.

Germline loops: CDR1 SGDLS, CDR2 YYNGEE. The CDR3 extends over 16 amino acids. V shed 0 bases and J shed 4 bases, with 13 bases lying between them. The assay was immunoSEQ multiplex PCR, and TCRdb's table has in-frame clones only and misses some. The sample carries about 110,000 clones, roughly 94% recorded once. The TCR originated in a human donor in good health. Sample: Tregs sorted from blood. J is TRBJ2-2 and V is TRBV9; tentative D call: TRBD2 (6 bases). CDR3 region: CASSVATGVFTGELFF. As DNA, the CDR3 is TGTGCCAGCAGCGTAGCGACGGGAGTTTTCACCGGGGAGCTGTTTTTT. Based on the CDR3 plus reference TRBV9 and TRBJ2-2, the full variable domain is DSGVTQTPKHLITATGQRVTLRCSPRSGDLSVYWYQQSLDQGLQFLIQYYNGEERAKGNILERFSAQQFPDLHSELNLSSLELGDSALYFCASSVATGVFTGELFFGEGSRLTVL.